The T cell receptor (beta chain) under discussion was sequenced for a study of T cell repertoires in ileal Crohn's disease. Study context: All patients had surgery for stricturing (about 61%) or penetrating (about 40%) disease. General study findings and limits: Endoscopy was done a median roughly 6.9 months after surgery. High-frequency clones were more common in sorted CD8 than CD4 cells.

Per germline, CDR1 SGHTA and CDR2 FQGNSA. Deletions cut 5 bases from V and 4 bases from J, with 20 bases between. This CDR3 spans 16 amino acids. Sample time point: neoterminal ileum biopsy at postoperative endoscopy, about 6 months after surgery. As for this clone: No antigen is known for it.

Using immunoSEQ multiplex PCR, the repertoire was profiled, and TCRdb retains in-frame clones only, with some absent. The data hold roughly 62,000 clones, with less than 90% observed a single time. The sequenced sample consisted of ileal tissue. The chain joins TRBV7-2 to TRBJ1-1; maybe TRBD1 (5 bases). The TCR was taken from an adult with Crohn's disease. CDR3 coding DNA: TGTGCCAGCAGCCCCACCCTCCGGGGGAGAGGCACTGAAGCTTTCTTT. Its protein is CASSPTLRGRGTEAFF.